What follows describes a single TCR beta chain. Its antigen is unidentified. This sample stems from a study of identical twins. General study results and limits: Weaker excess sharing between twins was seen in beta out-of-frame sequences. Out-of-frame alpha sequences common to twins exhibited a surplus of low generation probability.

The CDR3 totals 17 residues. Germline-derived CDR1 and CDR2 are SGDLS and YYNGEE. V lost 4 bases to trimming and J lost 6 bases; unmatched junction nucleotides: 11. TCRdb redid the calling of the 5' RACE reads with MiXCR, one entry per CDR3 protein. The profile shows about 390,000 distinct CDR3 sequences, 7% to 9.5% of them singletons. The TCR sequence derives from a woman in her forties or fifties in good health. The chain carries TRBV9 and TRBJ2-2; 11 nucleotides line up with TRBD2. The specimen was naive T cells sorted from blood. The CDR3 sequence is CASSPTLLAGGPGELFF. The CDR3 coding sequence is TGTGCCAGCAGCCCCACCTTGCTAGCGGGAGGCCCCGGGGAGCTGTTTTTT.